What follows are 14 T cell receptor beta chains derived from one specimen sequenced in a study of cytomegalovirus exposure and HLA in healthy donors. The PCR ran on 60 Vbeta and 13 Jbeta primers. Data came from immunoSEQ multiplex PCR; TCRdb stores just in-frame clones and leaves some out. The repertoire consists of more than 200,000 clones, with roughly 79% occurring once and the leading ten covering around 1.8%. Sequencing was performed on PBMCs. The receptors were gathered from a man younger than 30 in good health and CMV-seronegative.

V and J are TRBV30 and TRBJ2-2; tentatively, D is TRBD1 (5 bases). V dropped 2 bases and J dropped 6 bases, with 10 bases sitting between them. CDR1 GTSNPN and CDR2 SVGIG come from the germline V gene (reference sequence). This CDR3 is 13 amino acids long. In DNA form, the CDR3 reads TGTGCCTGGAGTCCAGGGATAGCCGGGGAGCTGTTTTTT. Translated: CAWSPGIAGELFF.

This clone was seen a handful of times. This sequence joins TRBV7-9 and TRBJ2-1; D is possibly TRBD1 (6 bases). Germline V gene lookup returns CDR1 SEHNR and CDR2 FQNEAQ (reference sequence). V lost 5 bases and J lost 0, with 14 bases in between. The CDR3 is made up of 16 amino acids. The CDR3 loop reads CASSPKQGLSYNEQFF. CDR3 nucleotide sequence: TGTGCCAGCAGCCCCAAACAGGGTCTCTCCTACAATGAGCAGTTCTTC.

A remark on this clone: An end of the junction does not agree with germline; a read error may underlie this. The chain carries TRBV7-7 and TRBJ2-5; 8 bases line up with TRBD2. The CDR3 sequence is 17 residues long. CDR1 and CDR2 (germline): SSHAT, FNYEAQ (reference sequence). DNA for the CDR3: TGTGCTAGCAGCCCAATGGGGCGAGCGGGGGAGGAAGAGACCCAGTACTTC. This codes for CASSPMGRAGEEETQYF.

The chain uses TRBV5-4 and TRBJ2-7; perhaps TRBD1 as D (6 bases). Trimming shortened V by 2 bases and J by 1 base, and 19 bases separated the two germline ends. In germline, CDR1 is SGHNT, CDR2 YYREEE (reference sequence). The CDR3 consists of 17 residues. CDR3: CASSLPKGTPESYEQYF. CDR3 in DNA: TGTGCCAGCAGCTTACCAAAAGGGACACCTGAATCCTACGAGCAGTACTTC.

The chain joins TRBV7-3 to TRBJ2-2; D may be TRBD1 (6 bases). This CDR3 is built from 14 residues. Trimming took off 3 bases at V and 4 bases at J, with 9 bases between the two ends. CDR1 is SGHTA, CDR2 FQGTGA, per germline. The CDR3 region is CASSLGQTTGELFF. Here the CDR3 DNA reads TGTGCCAGCAGCTTGGGACAAACCACCGGGGAGCTGTTTTTT.

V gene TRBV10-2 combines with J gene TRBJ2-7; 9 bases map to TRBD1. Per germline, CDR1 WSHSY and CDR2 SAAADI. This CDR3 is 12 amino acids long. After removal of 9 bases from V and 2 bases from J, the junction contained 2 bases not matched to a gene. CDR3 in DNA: TGCGCCAGTGGACAGGGGACCTACGAGCAGTACTTC. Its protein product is CASGQGTYEQYF.

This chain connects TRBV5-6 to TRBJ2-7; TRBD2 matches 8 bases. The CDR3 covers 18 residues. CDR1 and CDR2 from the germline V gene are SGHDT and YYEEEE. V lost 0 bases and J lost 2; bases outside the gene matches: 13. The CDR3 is CASSLVAGTGTATYEQYF. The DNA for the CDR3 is TGTGCCAGCAGCTTGGTAGCGGGAACCGGGACTGCGACCTACGAGCAGTACTTC.

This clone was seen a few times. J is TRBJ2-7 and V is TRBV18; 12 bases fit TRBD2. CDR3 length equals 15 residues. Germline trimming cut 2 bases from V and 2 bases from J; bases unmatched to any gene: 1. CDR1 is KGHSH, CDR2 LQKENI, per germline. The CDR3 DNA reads TGTGCCAGCTCACCATCTAGCGGGGGGGCCTACGAGCAGTACTTC. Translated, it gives CASSPSSGGAYEQYF.

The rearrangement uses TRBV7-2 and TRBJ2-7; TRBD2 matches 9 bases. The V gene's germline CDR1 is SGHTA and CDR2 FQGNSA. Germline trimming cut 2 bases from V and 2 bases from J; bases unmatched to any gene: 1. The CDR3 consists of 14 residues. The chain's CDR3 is CASSLTSGPYEQYF. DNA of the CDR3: TGTGCCAGCAGCTTAACTAGCGGGCCCTACGAGCAGTACTTC.

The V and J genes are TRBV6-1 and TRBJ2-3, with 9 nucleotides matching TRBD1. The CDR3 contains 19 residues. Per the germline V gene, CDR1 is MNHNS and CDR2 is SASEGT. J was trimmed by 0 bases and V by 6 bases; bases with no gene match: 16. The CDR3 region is CASSENPGGTGSSTDTQYF. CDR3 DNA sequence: TGTGCCAGCAGCGAAAACCCCGGCGGGACAGGGTCAAGCACAGATACGCAGTATTTT.

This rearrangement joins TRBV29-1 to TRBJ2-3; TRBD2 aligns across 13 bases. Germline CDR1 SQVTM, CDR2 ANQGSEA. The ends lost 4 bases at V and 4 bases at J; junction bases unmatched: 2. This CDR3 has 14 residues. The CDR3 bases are TGCAGCGTTGGGACTAGCGGGAGCGCAGATACGCAGTATTTT. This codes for CSVGTSGSADTQYF.

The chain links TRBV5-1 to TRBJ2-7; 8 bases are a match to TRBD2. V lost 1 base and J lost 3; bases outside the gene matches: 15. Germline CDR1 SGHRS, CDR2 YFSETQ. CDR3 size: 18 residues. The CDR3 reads CASSLLEYSGSPNYEQYF. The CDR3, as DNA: TGCGCCAGCAGCTTGTTAGAATACAGCGGGAGCCCTAACTACGAGCAGTACTTC.

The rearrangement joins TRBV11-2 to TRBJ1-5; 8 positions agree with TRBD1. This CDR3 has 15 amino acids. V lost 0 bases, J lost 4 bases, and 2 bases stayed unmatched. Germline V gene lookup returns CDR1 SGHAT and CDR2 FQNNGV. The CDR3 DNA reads TGTGCCAGCAGCTTAGATGGGACAGGTAATCAGCCCCAGCATTTT. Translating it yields CASSLDGTGNQPQHF.

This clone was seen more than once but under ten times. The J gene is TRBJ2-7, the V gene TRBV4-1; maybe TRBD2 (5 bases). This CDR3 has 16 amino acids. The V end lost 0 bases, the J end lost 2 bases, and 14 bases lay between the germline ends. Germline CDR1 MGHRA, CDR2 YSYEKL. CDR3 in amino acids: CASSQDWSAAPYEQYF. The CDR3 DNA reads TGCGCCAGCAGCCAAGATTGGTCAGCGGCTCCCTACGAGCAGTACTTC.